This TCR beta chain was sequenced in a study of blood T cells in healthy people across ages. In terms of origin and age, donors were healthy Caucasian individuals from Russia aged roughly 6 to 95. The V gene lost 0 bases and the J gene lost 0 bases, with 7 bases spanning the gap. Germline CDR1 SGHTS, CDR2 YDEGEE. The length of the CDR3 is 15 residues. For the second PCR, which ran for about 6 to 11 cycles, a sample-barcoded 5' primer and a J-beta primer mix were used. The yield of each sample was at least 2.5 million CDR3-containing paired-end reads. TCRdb re-derived calls from the 5' RACE reads in MiXCR, one entry per CDR3 protein. The table includes 1.5 million to 1.9 million distinct CDR3 sequences, 35% to 45% detected once.

The TCR originated in a woman younger than 35 in good health. This chain links TRBV5-8 with TRBJ2-4, with D hard to call. The sample comprised blood. CDR3 DNA sequence: TGTGCCAGCAGCTTGGAACAATTAGCCAAAAACATTCAGTACTTC. Its protein is CASSLEQLAKNIQYF.